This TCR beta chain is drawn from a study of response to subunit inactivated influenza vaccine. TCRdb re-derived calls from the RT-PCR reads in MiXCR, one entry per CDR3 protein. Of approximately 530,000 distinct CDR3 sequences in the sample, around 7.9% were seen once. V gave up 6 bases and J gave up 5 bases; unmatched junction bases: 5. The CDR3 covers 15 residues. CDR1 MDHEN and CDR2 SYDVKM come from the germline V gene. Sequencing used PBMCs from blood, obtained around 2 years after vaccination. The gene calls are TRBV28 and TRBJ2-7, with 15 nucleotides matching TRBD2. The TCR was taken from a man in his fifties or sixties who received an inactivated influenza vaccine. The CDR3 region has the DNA TGTGCCAGCAGGGGGACTAGCGGGAGGTTCGACGAGCAGTACTTC. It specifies CASRGTSGRFDEQYF.